The 32 T cell receptor beta chains below all came from one sample that was sequenced in a study of shared clonotypes between healthy human individuals. Sequencing used immunoSEQ multiplex PCR; TCRdb keeps in-frame clones, though not all of them. The sample records millions of clones, approximately 93% being singletons. The sample consisted of naive CD4+ T cells from PBMCs. Subset specified: CD45RA+ positively selected. All receptors derive from a man between 18 and 29 years old in good health. Some clones in this sample may be carry-over from other donors' samples.

The chain has TRBV5-4 and TRBJ2-7; 7 bases agree with TRBD2. V lost 5 bases, J lost 3 bases, and 14 bases stayed unmatched. Germline CDR1 SGHNT, CDR2 YYREEE (reference sequence). This CDR3 spans 16 amino acids. For the CDR3, the DNA is TGTGCCAGCAGAAACAGCTTGGCGGGAGTAGGCTACGAGCAGTACTTC. It encodes CASRNSLAGVGYEQYF.

This clone was counted once. V gene TRBV7-2 combines with J gene TRBJ1-4, with TRBD1 matching over 7 bases. The CDR3 length is 14 residues. The germline CDR1 and CDR2 sequences are SGHTA and FQGNSA. The V gene end was trimmed by 6 bases and the J gene end by 7 bases; junction bases not matched to a gene: 8. The chain's CDR3 is CASRQTGRSEKLFF. CDR3 DNA: TGTGCCAGCAGGCAGACAGGGAGGAGTGAAAAACTGTTTTTT.

Remarks on this clone: The sample holds other DNA sequences that translate to the same CDR3. This chain links TRBV19 with TRBJ2-2, with D unresolved. Between the trimmed V and J ends, which lost 3 bases and 4 bases, there was a span of 3 bases. The CDR3 is 12 amino acids. Germline loops: CDR1 LNHDA, CDR2 SQIVND (reference sequence). The CDR3 region is CASSIRTGELFF. The DNA of the CDR3 is TGTGCCAGTAGTATTCGCACCGGGGAGCTGTTTTTT.

The chain carries TRBV4-2 and TRBJ2-2; 9 positions match TRBD1. Germline CDR1 and CDR2: LGHNA and YNFKEQ. The junction had 12 bases not matched to a gene; V was cut back by 4 bases and J by 6 bases. The CDR3 is 17 residues long. The CDR3 DNA reads as TGTGCCAGCAGCCCCGACCCGACAGGGGGTGTGCCCGGGGAGCTGTTTTTT. It encodes CASSPDPTGGVPGELFF.

The V and J genes are TRBV9 and TRBJ2-7, with TRBD2 as a possible D gene (5 bases). V was pared by 0 bases and J by 4 bases, with 17 bases between. Per the germline V gene, CDR1 is SGDLS and CDR2 is YYNGEE. This CDR3 comprises 16 residues. For the CDR3, the DNA is TGTGCCAGCAGCGTAGCTACGGGGTTCCCTCAATACGAGCAGTACTTC. It codes for CASSVATGFPQYEQYF.

In DNA form, the CDR3 reads TGTGCGGGGGGGGCCGCCAACTATGGCTACACCTTC. As protein: CAGGAANYGYTF. The chain has TRBV2 and TRBJ1-2; perhaps TRBD1 as D (6 bases). Per the germline V gene, CDR1 is SNHLY and CDR2 is FYNNEI. This CDR3 is built from 12 residues.

The chain carries TRBV7-3 and TRBJ2-7; TRBD1 matches 9 bases. The germline gives CDR1 SGHTA, CDR2 FQGTGA. Trimming at V came to 4 bases and at J to 1 base, leaving 5 bases not matched to a gene. The CDR3 has 15 amino acids. The CDR3 nucleotides read TGTGCCAGCAGCTCTCCGGGACAGGGTTCCTACGAGCAGTACTTC. Amino acid sequence: CASSSPGQGSYEQYF.

In nucleotides, the CDR3 is TGTGCCAGCAGCTTGAACAAGGAGCTGTTTTTT. The encoded protein is CASSLNKELFF. The chain couples TRBV5-4 to TRBJ2-2; D not resolved. V gave up 1 base and J gave up 10 bases, with 5 bases separating them. Germline V lookup: CDR1 SGHNT, CDR2 YYREEE (reference sequence). The CDR3 loop spans 11 amino acids.

The CDR3, as DNA: TGTGCCAGCAGCCCAACAGGGAGCAATCAGCCCCAGCATTTT. This gives the protein CASSPTGSNQPQHF. This chain links TRBV7-3 with TRBJ1-5; the D gene is possibly TRBD1 (6 bases). V shed 5 bases and J shed 1 base, with 9 bases lying between them. The germline CDR1 and CDR2 sequences are SGHTA and FQGTGA. The CDR3 runs to 14 residues.

The CDR3 is CAPSGHGRETQYF. CDR3 DNA: TGTGCCCCCTCGGGGCACGGAAGAGAGACCCAGTACTTC. The V and J genes are TRBV6-4 and TRBJ2-5; D possibly matches TRBD1 or TRBD2 (5 bases each). V lost 11 bases to trimming and J lost 4 bases, with 17 bases between them. The CDR3 loop spans 13 amino acids. The germline V gene encodes CDR1 MRHNA and CDR2 SNTAGT.

Here the CDR3 DNA reads TGTGCCAGCAACCCGGGGCAGGGCGGTCAGCCCCAGCATTTT. Amino acids: CASNPGQGGQPQHF. This chain connects TRBV6-6 to TRBJ1-5, with D possibly TRBD1 on 5 matching bases. The CDR3 has 14 residues. The ends were cut back, 7 bases at V and 6 bases at J, with 16 bases in the middle. CDR1 and CDR2 (germline): MNHNY, SVGAGI (reference sequence).

V gene TRBV5-1 combines with J gene TRBJ1-3; 7 bases line up with TRBD1. Germline-derived CDR1 and CDR2 are SGHRS and YFSETQ. The CDR3 has 16 amino acids. The trim removed 4 bases at V and 4 bases at J, leaving 11 bases unmatched. The CDR3 is CASSVGATGTGNTIYF. DNA of the CDR3: TGCGCCAGCAGCGTTGGCGCGACAGGGACGGGAAACACCATATATTTT.

A single count supports this clone. The chain is built from TRBV19 and TRBJ2-1; TRBD2 matches 9 bases. The J segment lost 0 bases and the V segment lost 4 bases, leaving 4 bases of the junction unmatched. The CDR3 sequence is 16 residues long. Germline V CDR1 and CDR2: LNHDA, SQIVND (reference sequence). CDR3 sequence (DNA): TGTGCCAGTAGTAGGACTAGCGTAAGCTCCTACAATGAGCAGTTCTTC. This sequence encodes CASSRTSVSSYNEQFF. Full variable domain (remainder filled in from reference TRBV19 and TRBJ2-1): DGGITQSPKYLFRKEGQNVTLSCEQNLNHDAMYWYRQDPGQGLRLIYYSQIVNDFQKGDIAEGYSVSREKKESFPLTVTSAQKNPTAFYLCASSRTSVSSYNEQFFGPGTRLTVL.

This chain's CDR3 is CASSPLGRVQISGANVLTF. Written as DNA, the CDR3 is TGTGCCAGTAGTCCTCTCGGGAGGGTACAAATTTCTGGGGCCAACGTCCTGACTTTC. The V and J genes are TRBV19 and TRBJ2-6; 8 positions match TRBD2. Trimming cost V 5 bases and J 1 base; bases outside gene matches: 13. This CDR3 has 19 amino acids. Germline CDR1 and CDR2: LNHDA and SQIVND (reference sequence).

V gene TRBV28 combines with J gene TRBJ1-5; 10 nucleotides match TRBD1. J was trimmed by 5 bases and V by 5 bases; bases with no gene match: 6. The CDR3 totals 15 residues. Germline CDR1 reads MDHEN; CDR2 reads SYDVKM. CDR3 sequence (DNA): TGTGCCAGCAGTCAGGACAGGGGGATTTATCAGCCCCAGCATTTT. Protein sequence: CASSQDRGIYQPQHF.

The sample holds a few counts of this clone. This CDR3 is also generated by other DNA sequences in the sample. The chain combines TRBV20-1 with TRBJ1-1; the D is unclear. Trimming shortened V by 4 bases and J by 1 base, and 4 bases separated the two germline ends. Per the germline V gene, CDR1 is DFQATT and CDR2 is SNEGSKA (reference sequence). The CDR3 has 11 residues. CDR3 bases: TGCAGTGCTACAGGGAACACTGAAGCTTTCTTT. As protein: CSATGNTEAFF.

V is TRBV28 and J is TRBJ1-1, with a weak D call TRBD1 (6 bases). This CDR3 comprises 16 residues. Between the trimmed V and J ends, which lost 6 bases and 1 base, there was a span of 18 bases. Germline assignment: CDR1 MDHEN and CDR2 SYDVKM. The CDR3 nucleotides are TGTGCCAGCAGGGACAGCCCAATGAGGGAGAACACTGAAGCTTTCTTT. Encoded protein: CASRDSPMRENTEAFF. The whole variable domain, filled in from reference TRBV28 and TRBJ1-1, reads DVKVTQSSRYLVKRTGEKVFLECVQDMDHENMFWYRQDPGLGLRLIYFSYDVKMKEKGDIPEGYSVSREKKERFSLILESASTNQTSMYLCASRDSPMRENTEAFFGQGTRLTVV.

The V gene is TRBV7-6, the J gene TRBJ2-7; 7 bases align to TRBD1. Germline trimming cut 1 base from V and 2 bases from J; bases unmatched to any gene: 5. The length of the CDR3 is 15 residues. Germline V gene lookup returns CDR1 SGHVS and CDR2 FNYEAQ. CDR3 DNA sequence: TGTGCCAGCAGCTTAGATGACAGGGCCGCCTACGAGCAGTACTTC. Translating it yields CASSLDDRAAYEQYF.

The V gene is TRBV7-8, the J gene TRBJ1-2, with D unclear. This CDR3 has 16 amino acids. The V and J ends lost 4 bases and 9 bases respectively, with 24 bases between them. From germline, CDR1 is SGHVS and CDR2 FQNEAQ. In DNA, the CDR3 is TGTGCCAGCAGCTCCCCGGAGAGGCAAGGGTTCGGCAGCTACACCTTC. Translating it yields CASSSPERQGFGSYTF.

The chain employs TRBV28 and TRBJ1-4; TRBD1 aligns across 8 bases. Looked up from germline, CDR1 is MDHEN and CDR2 is SYDVKM. The J segment lost 10 bases and the V segment lost 5 bases, leaving 6 bases of the junction unmatched. CDR3 length: 13 residues. DNA of the CDR3: TGTGCCAGCAGTGCCCCAGGGGGCGGAAAACTGTTTTTT. Translating gives CASSAPGGGKLFF.

This clone has only a few counts. The sample contains more than one DNA sequence encoding this CDR3. This chain joins TRBV5-1 and TRBJ1-1; D gene uncertain. Germline CDR1 SGHRS, CDR2 YFSETQ. The CDR3 extends over 13 amino acids. The V and J ends lost 4 bases and 0 bases respectively, with 7 bases between them. CDR3 sequence reads: CASSITVNTEAFF. CDR3 in DNA: TGCGCCAGCAGCATTACAGTGAACACTGAAGCTTTCTTT.

J is TRBJ2-7 and V is TRBV9; D possibly matches TRBD1 or TRBD2 (6 bases each). CDR1 is SGDLS, CDR2 YYNGEE, per germline. This CDR3 has 16 residues. V lost 4 bases, J lost 3 bases, and 20 bases lay in between. DNA for the CDR3: TGTGCCAGCAGCCCGAGTGAGGGGGGTAGCCTCTACGAGCAGTACTTC. Protein product: CASSPSEGGSLYEQYF.

The chain has TRBV6-1 and TRBJ1-1, with TRBD1 identical over 7 bases. There are 14 residues in the CDR3. V shed 2 bases, J shed 8 bases, and the junction held 8 bases outside the gene matches. Germline CDR1 MNHNS, CDR2 SASEGT. The chain's CDR3 is CASSERDSLPEAFF. The CDR3, as DNA: TGTGCCAGCAGTGAAAGGGACAGCCTGCCCGAAGCTTTCTTT.

In regard to this clone: Its ends do not fully match the called genes, so a read error is possible. The chain has TRBV7-9 and TRBJ1-3; D is undetermined. CDR3 length equals 16 residues. Looked up from germline, CDR1 is SEHNR and CDR2 is FQNEAQ (reference sequence). Written as DNA, the CDR3 is TGTGCCAGCAGATTTACCATGGGGAGTAGAGGAAACACCATACATTTT. Amino acids: CASRFTMGSRGNTIHF.

V gene TRBV28 combines with J gene TRBJ1-2; D remains unclear. This CDR3 is 14 amino acids long. Trimming pared 10 bases from V and 3 bases from J, leaving 18 bases between. CDR1 and CDR2 from the germline V gene are MDHEN and SYDVKM. The CDR3 loop is CAMASPGRDYGYTF. The CDR3 DNA follows: TGTGCCATGGCGTCGCCGGGAAGAGACTATGGCTACACCTTC.

This clone was detected once. This sequence joins TRBV7-9 and TRBJ2-2; 7 bases match TRBD1. The germline V gene has CDR1 SEHNR and CDR2 FQNEAQ (reference sequence). The CDR3 runs 14 residues. The V gene end was trimmed by 5 bases and the J gene end by 4 bases; junction bases not matched to a gene: 4. The CDR3, as DNA: TGTGCCAGCAGCCCGGGACAGTTCACCGGGGAGCTGTTTTTT. It is translated as CASSPGQFTGELFF.

As to this clone: Additional DNA sequences in this sample encode the identical CDR3. J is TRBJ1-3 and V is TRBV5-6; D uncertain. Trimming removed 1 base at V and 0 bases at J, with 8 bases between. There are 15 residues in the CDR3. Germline V CDR1 and CDR2: SGHDT, YYEEEE. The chain's CDR3 is CASSLRRISGNTIYF. The CDR3 bases are TGTGCCAGCAGCTTGCGCCGGATCTCTGGAAACACCATATATTTT.

The genes are TRBV7-2 and TRBJ2-1; possibly TRBD1 for D (5 bases). The CDR3 is made up of 15 amino acids. In germline, CDR1 is SGHTA, CDR2 FQGNSA. The V end was cut by 1 base, the J end by 2 bases, with 9 bases between. The CDR3 sequence: CASSLESQAYNEQFF. CDR3 sequence (DNA): TGTGCCAGCAGCTTAGAGTCACAGGCCTACAATGAGCAGTTCTTC. Filled out from reference TRBV7-2 and TRBJ2-1, the complete variable domain reads GAGVSQSPSNKVTEKGKDVELRCDPISGHTALYWYRQSLGQGLEFLIYFQGNSAPDKSGLPSDRFSAERTGGSVSTLTIQRTQQEDSAVYLCASSLESQAYNEQFFGPGTRLTVL.

The J gene is TRBJ2-5, the V gene TRBV7-2; 7 bases agree with TRBD1. The CDR3 consists of 15 residues. Germline values: CDR1 SGHTA, CDR2 FQGNSA. The trim removed 1 base at V and 2 bases at J, leaving 4 bases unmatched. In DNA form, the CDR3 reads TGTGCCAGCAGCTTAGGTTTACAGGGGCAAGAGACCCAGTACTTC. Translating it yields CASSLGLQGQETQYF.

The chain combines TRBV7-8 with TRBJ2-7, with D possibly being TRBD2 (6 bases). The CDR3 extends over 13 amino acids. The V end was cut by 3 bases, the J end by 3 bases, with 9 bases between. CDR1 and CDR2 from the germline V gene are SGHVS and FQNEAQ. The CDR3 here is CASSFMEGYEQYF. The CDR3 coding sequence is TGTGCCAGCAGCTTCATGGAGGGCTACGAGCAGTACTTC. The whole variable domain, filled in from reference TRBV7-8 and TRBJ2-7, reads GAGVSQSPRYKVAKRGQDVALRCDPISGHVSLFWYQQALGQGPEFLTYFQNEAQLDKSGLPSDRFFAERPEGSVSTLKIQRTQQEDSAVYLCASSFMEGYEQYFGPGTRLTVT.

Points on this clone: Other DNA sequences from this sample encode an identical CDR3 as well. The chain carries TRBV28 and TRBJ1-5, with 7 bases identical to TRBD1. Trimming took 4 bases from V and 6 from J; bases not matched to a gene: 6. The CDR3 is 14 amino acids. CDR1 is MDHEN, CDR2 SYDVKM, per germline. CDR3 sequence: CASSSPGGGQPQHF. CDR3 sequence (DNA): TGTGCCAGCAGTTCCCCAGGGGGAGGTCAGCCCCAGCATTTT.

CDR3 DNA: TGTGCCAGCGATCAGAATAATGAAAAACTGTTTTTT. Amino acids: CASDQNNEKLFF. The genes are TRBV28 and TRBJ1-4; D remains unclear. V dropped 8 bases and J dropped 4 bases, with 8 bases sitting between them. Germline V gene lookup returns CDR1 MDHEN and CDR2 SYDVKM. The CDR3 has 12 amino acids.